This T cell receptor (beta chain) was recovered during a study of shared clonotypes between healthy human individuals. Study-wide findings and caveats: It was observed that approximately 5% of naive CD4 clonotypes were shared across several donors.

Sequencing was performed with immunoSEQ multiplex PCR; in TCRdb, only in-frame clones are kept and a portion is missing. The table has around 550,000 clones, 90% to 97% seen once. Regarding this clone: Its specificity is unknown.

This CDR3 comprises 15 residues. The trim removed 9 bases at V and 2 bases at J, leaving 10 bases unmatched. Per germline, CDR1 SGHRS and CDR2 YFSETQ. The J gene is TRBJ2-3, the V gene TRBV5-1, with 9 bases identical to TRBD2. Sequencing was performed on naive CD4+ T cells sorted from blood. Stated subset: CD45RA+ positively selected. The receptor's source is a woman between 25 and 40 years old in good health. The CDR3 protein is CATGPGLAYTDTQYF. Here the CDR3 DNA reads TGCGCCACCGGTCCCGGACTAGCGTACACAGATACGCAGTATTTT. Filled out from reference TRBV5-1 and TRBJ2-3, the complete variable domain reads KAGVTQTPRYLIKTRGQQVTLSCSPISGHRSVSWYQQTPGQGLQFLFEYFSETQRNKGNFPGRFSGRQFSNSRSEMNVSTLELGDSALYLCATGPGLAYTDTQYFGPGTRLTVL.